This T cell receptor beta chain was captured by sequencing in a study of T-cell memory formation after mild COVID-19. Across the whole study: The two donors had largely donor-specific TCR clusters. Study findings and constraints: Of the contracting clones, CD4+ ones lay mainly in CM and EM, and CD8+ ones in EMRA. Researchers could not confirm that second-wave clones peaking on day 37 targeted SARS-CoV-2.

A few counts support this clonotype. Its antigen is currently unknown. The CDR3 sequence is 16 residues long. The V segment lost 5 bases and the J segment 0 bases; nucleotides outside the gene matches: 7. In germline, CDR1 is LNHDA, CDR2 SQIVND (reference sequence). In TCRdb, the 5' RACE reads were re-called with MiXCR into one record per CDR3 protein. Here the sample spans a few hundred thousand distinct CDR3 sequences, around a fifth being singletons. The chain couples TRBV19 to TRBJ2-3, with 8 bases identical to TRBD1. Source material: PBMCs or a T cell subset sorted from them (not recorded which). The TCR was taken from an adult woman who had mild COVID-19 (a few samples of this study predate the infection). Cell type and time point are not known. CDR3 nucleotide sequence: TGTGCCAGTAGTCGACAGGGGTCCTGGAGCACAGATACGCAGTATTTT. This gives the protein CASSRQGSWSTDTQYF.